The 30 T cell receptor beta chains in this list originate from one sample, sequenced in a study of CD8 T cells in Susac syndrome. Reverse transcription of about 0.5 to 1 ug RNA used random hexamers. TCRdb ran MiXCR on the immunoSEQ multiplex PCR reads and lists one entry per CDR3 protein. The data contain 150,000 to 200,000 distinct CDR3 sequences, 75% to 95% of them singletons. The sequenced material came from CD4+ T cells from PBMCs. These receptors were obtained from a human donor with Susac syndrome.

J is TRBJ2-1 and V is TRBV3-1, with D possibly being TRBD1 (5 bases). V was trimmed by 4 bases and J by 5 bases, leaving 21 bases between them. The CDR3 contains 17 residues. The V gene's germline CDR1 is LGHDT and CDR2 YNNKEL (reference sequence). The CDR3 is CASSPHPAGNPDNEQFF. The CDR3 DNA is TGTGCCAGCAGCCCACACCCTGCAGGGAACCCAGACAATGAGCAGTTCTTC.

The chain links TRBV5-1 to TRBJ2-1, with TRBD1 identical over 11 bases. The CDR3 has 17 residues. With V trimmed by 4 bases and J by 6 bases, 12 bases remained unmatched. The germline V gene encodes CDR1 SGHRS and CDR2 YFSETQ. CDR3 DNA: TGCGCCAGCAGCATGGGCGGGACAGGGGGAAAGTTCAATGAGCAGTTCTTC. Translation gives CASSMGGTGGKFNEQFF. Complete variable domain (other parts from reference TRBV5-1 and TRBJ2-1): KAGVTQTPRYLIKTRGQQVTLSCSPISGHRSVSWYQQTPGQGLQFLFEYFSETQRNKGNFPGRFSGRQFSNSRSEMNVSTLELGDSALYLCASSMGGTGGKFNEQFFGPGTRLTVL.

The table lists this clonotype with a count of one. The rearrangement joins TRBV5-1 to TRBJ2-3; D may match TRBD1 or TRBD2 (5 bases each). Germline CDR1 and CDR2: SGHRS and YFSETQ. This CDR3 region has 14 residues. V was cut by 6 bases and J by 3 bases, with 14 bases left in between. CDR3 bases: TGCGCCAGCACCCTGGGGGAGAAAACAGATACGCAGTATTTT. Its protein is CASTLGEKTDTQYF.

The chain joins TRBV28 to TRBJ1-5; the D gene is possibly TRBD1 (6 bases). V gave up 10 bases and J gave up 7 bases, with 17 bases separating them. Germline CDR1 MDHEN, CDR2 SYDVKM. CDR3 length: 13 amino acids. The CDR3 is CANQRSGAQPQHF. CDR3 coding DNA: TGTGCCAACCAGAGATCAGGGGCGCAGCCCCAGCATTTT.

This chain links TRBV19 with TRBJ2-6; D uncertain. The ends were cut back, 3 bases at V and 4 bases at J, with 10 bases in the middle. Germline-derived CDR1 and CDR2 are LNHDA and SQIVND (reference sequence). CDR3 length equals 15 residues. The CDR3 reads CASSIPLVGANVLTF. CDR3 DNA: TGTGCCAGTAGTATTCCGCTTGTAGGGGCCAACGTCCTGACTTTC. The variable domain in full, with the rest retrieved from reference TRBV19 and TRBJ2-6, is DGGITQSPKYLFRKEGQNVTLSCEQNLNHDAMYWYRQDPGQGLRLIYYSQIVNDFQKGDIAEGYSVSREKKESFPLTVTSAQKNPTAFYLCASSIPLVGANVLTFGAGSRLTVL.

The chain couples TRBV20-1 to TRBJ1-4; D possibly corresponds to TRBD1 (5 bases). From germline, CDR1 is DFQATT and CDR2 SNEGSKA (reference sequence). The V gene lost 6 bases and the J gene lost 7 bases, with 18 bases spanning the gap. The CDR3 has 14 residues. CDR3 coding DNA: TGCAGTGCCCCCCCCCTGGCAGGGAGTGAAAAACTGTTTTTT. This encodes CSAPPLAGSEKLFF.

The genes are TRBV2 and TRBJ1-5; weak D call: TRBD1 (6 bases). The germline CDR1 and CDR2 sequences are SNHLY and FYNNEI. The CDR3 runs 14 residues. Deletions cut 7 bases from V and 3 bases from J, with 13 bases between. The CDR3 nucleotides read TGTGCCAGCACCAGGGGTCTAAACAATCAGCCCCAGCATTTT. Its translation: CASTRGLNNQPQHF.

V gene TRBV9 combines with J gene TRBJ2-3, with D perhaps given as TRBD1 or TRBD2 (5 bases each). Trimming removed 4 bases from V and 3 bases from J, with 18 bases in between. There are 16 residues in the CDR3. CDR1 and CDR2 from the germline V gene are SGDLS and YYNGEE. CDR3 sequence reads: CASSTFWGEGTDTQYF. The CDR3 region has the DNA TGTGCCAGCAGCACCTTTTGGGGCGAGGGAACAGATACGCAGTATTTT.

The chain employs TRBV20-1 and TRBJ1-6; TRBD1 might be the D (5 bases). This CDR3 contains 18 residues. Looked up from germline, CDR1 is DFQATT and CDR2 is SNEGSKA (reference sequence). Trimming took off 0 bases at V and 7 bases at J, with 22 bases between the two ends. CDR3 amino acids: CSARDLRGRGSVNSPLHF. The CDR3 DNA sequence: TGCAGTGCTAGAGATCTACGTGGGAGGGGCTCAGTGAATTCACCCCTCCACTTT.

This CDR3 is CAWSVQIEIEAFF. The CDR3 bases are TGTGCCTGGAGTGTACAGATCGAAATTGAAGCTTTCTTT. The J gene is TRBJ1-1, the V gene TRBV30; D remains ambiguous. The V and J ends lost 0 bases and 7 bases respectively, with 12 bases between them. This CDR3 is built from 13 residues. The germline V gene encodes CDR1 GTSNPN and CDR2 SVGIG (reference sequence).

This chain connects TRBV5-1 to TRBJ2-5; 7 bases are shared with TRBD1. The J segment lost 5 bases and the V segment lost 2 bases, leaving 9 bases of the junction unmatched. The CDR3 runs 15 residues. Germline CDR1 SGHRS, CDR2 YFSETQ. The CDR3 protein is CASSFRQGEDETQYF. The CDR3 bases are TGCGCCAGCAGCTTTCGACAGGGTGAGGACGAGACCCAGTACTTC.

The chain is built from TRBV18 and TRBJ2-2; TRBD1 aligns across 7 bases. The CDR3 has 16 residues. Germline V gives CDR1 KGHSH, CDR2 LQKENI. Losses at the gene ends were 5 bases for V and 0 bases for J; bases not matched to a gene: 6. Here the CDR3 reads CASSYRGDANTGELFF. The CDR3 DNA is TGTGCCAGCTCATACAGGGGAGACGCGAACACCGGGGAGCTGTTTTTT.

The gene calls are TRBV19 and TRBJ2-2, with 7 bases aligning to TRBD2. J gave up 7 bases and V 5 bases, and 10 bases lay outside the gene matches. The germline V gene has CDR1 LNHDA and CDR2 SQIVND (reference sequence). CDR3 size: 15 residues. The chain's CDR3 is CASSSLRSGIGELFF. CDR3 DNA: TGTGCCAGTAGTTCCCTAAGAAGCGGGATCGGGGAGCTGTTTTTT.

About this clonotype itself: One junction end does not reproduce the germline sequence, and a read error may be involved. The chain has TRBV7-7 and TRBJ2-5; D could derive from TRBD1 or TRBD2 (5 bases each). Germline V gives CDR1 SSHAT, CDR2 FNYEAQ (reference sequence). This CDR3 has 17 amino acids. The CDR3 coding sequence is TGTGCTAGCAGCCGATTCTCCGGGACGTCGAGGAAAGAGACCCAGTACTTC. Residues: CASSRFSGTSRKETQYF.

This chain joins TRBV9 and TRBJ1-5, with TRBD1 matching over 7 bases. V gave up 2 bases and J gave up 8 bases; unmatched junction bases: 10. Per the germline V gene, CDR1 is SGDLS and CDR2 is YYNGEE. The CDR3 sequence is 15 residues long. The DNA of the CDR3 is TGTGCCAGCAGCGTGGGACAGACTCTTAGTGAGCCCCAGCATTTT. Translation gives CASSVGQTLSEPQHF.

This rearrangement joins TRBV5-4 to TRBJ2-3, with D tentatively TRBD2 (6 bases). The CDR3 covers 17 residues. Between the trimmed V and J ends, which lost 2 bases and 2 bases, there was a span of 18 bases. Germline V CDR1 and CDR2: SGHNT, YYREEE (reference sequence). The DNA of the CDR3 is TGTGCCAGCAGCTTTTTGTCCGGAGGGTGGGACACAGATACGCAGTATTTT. Protein product: CASSFLSGGWDTDTQYF.

This clonotype has a single count. The genes are TRBV4-1 and TRBJ1-6; D is ambiguous. This CDR3 contains 17 residues. V lost 1 base, J lost 0 bases, and 10 bases lay in between. The germline gives CDR1 MGHRA, CDR2 YSYEKL. The CDR3 DNA follows: TGCGCCAGCAGCCAAGGGGTCGTAAGCTCCTATAATTCACCCCTCCACTTT. Translation gives CASSQGVVSSYNSPLHF.

V gene TRBV6-1 combines with J gene TRBJ2-1; 7 positions agree with TRBD2. J gave up 8 bases and V 6 bases, and 7 bases lay outside the gene matches. The CDR3 length is 13 residues. Germline CDR1 MNHNS, CDR2 SASEGT. CDR3 sequence reads: CASRRDYLYEQFF. The CDR3 DNA reads TGTGCCAGCAGAAGGGACTACTTGTATGAGCAGTTCTTC.

This chain joins TRBV18 and TRBJ2-3; 10 bases match TRBD2. The CDR3 runs 15 residues. After removal of 4 bases from V and 4 bases from J, the junction contained 5 bases not matched to a gene. Germline V gene data show CDR1 as KGHSH and CDR2 as LQKENI. The CDR3 region is CASSHSSGSADTQYF. CDR3 in DNA: TGTGCCAGCTCACATTCTAGCGGGAGTGCAGATACGCAGTATTTT.

The chain couples TRBV13 to TRBJ2-1; TRBD1 or TRBD2 may be the D gene (6 bases each). Trimming took off 1 base at V and 5 bases at J, with 12 bases between the two ends. This CDR3 has 15 residues. Per germline, CDR1 PRHDT and CDR2 FYEKMQ (reference sequence). CDR3: CASSLAGAKNNEQFF. DNA for the CDR3: TGTGCCAGCAGCTTAGCGGGGGCCAAAAACAATGAGCAGTTCTTC.

The chain uses TRBV20-1 and TRBJ2-1, with 8 bases fitting TRBD1. This CDR3 contains 15 residues. CDR1 and CDR2 (germline): DFQATT, SNEGSKA (reference sequence). The trim removed 3 bases at V and 9 bases at J, leaving 13 bases unmatched. CDR3 nucleotide sequence: TGCAGTGCTAGGGAGACAGGGGTGAGGTATGCTGAGCAGTTCTTC. It encodes CSARETGVRYAEQFF.

The chain uses TRBV3-1 and TRBJ1-3, with D unresolved. Germline assignment: CDR1 LGHDT and CDR2 YNNKEL (reference sequence). The CDR3 length is 13 residues. Between the trimmed V and J ends, which lost 8 bases and 3 bases, there was a span of 11 bases. CDR3 nucleotide sequence: TGTGCCAGCTTAGGGCCAGGTGGAAACACCATATATTTT. Residues: CASLGPGGNTIYF.

The gene calls are TRBV20-1 and TRBJ2-7; D unclear. Germline-derived CDR1 and CDR2 are DFQATT and SNEGSKA (reference sequence). Trimming took 1 base from V and 2 from J, leaving 12 bases between them. The CDR3 has 14 amino acids. In nucleotides, the CDR3 is TGCAGTGCTAGAGTCCCTATGAGAACCTACGAGCAGTACTTC. It encodes CSARVPMRTYEQYF.

The chain recombines TRBV6-1 with TRBJ1-2; TRBD1 is a possible D gene (6 bases). The germline V gene encodes CDR1 MNHNS and CDR2 SASEGT. The CDR3 contains 14 residues. V lost 5 bases and J 3 bases, leaving 13 bases between the germline ends. CDR3 nucleotides: TGTGCCAGCAGTCTTATGACAGGCGACTATGGCTACACCTTC. Its protein product is CASSLMTGDYGYTF.

V gene TRBV7-2 combines with J gene TRBJ1-5; 7 nucleotides line up with TRBD1. Germline V gene data show CDR1 as SGHTA and CDR2 as FQGNSA. V was clipped by 2 bases and J by 2 bases; unmatched bases: 3. The CDR3 loop spans 15 amino acids. CDR3 DNA sequence: TGTGCCAGCAGCTTACTTGGACAGGGCAATCAGCCCCAGCATTTT. It encodes CASSLLGQGNQPQHF.

Written as DNA, the CDR3 is TGTGCCAGCAGCTTAGGGACGCGACAGGGAAGGGAGACCCAGTACTTC. Translated: CASSLGTRQGRETQYF. The genes are TRBV7-3 and TRBJ2-5; 7 nucleotides match TRBD1. This CDR3 contains 16 residues. CDR1 SGHTA and CDR2 FQGTGA come from the germline V gene. V trimming: 2 bases; J trimming: 5 bases; junction bases outside the gene matches: 11.

This clonotype has just a few counts. The chain is built from TRBV18 and TRBJ1-2; the D gene is possibly TRBD1 (5 bases). Germline V CDR1 and CDR2: KGHSH, LQKENI. V lost 3 bases and J 4 bases, leaving 12 bases between the germline ends. The length of the CDR3 is 14 residues. CDR3 in DNA: TGTGCCAGCTCACCTAGGGACCTATCCTATGGCTACACCTTC. Its protein product is CASSPRDLSYGYTF.

V gene TRBV21-1 combines with J gene TRBJ2-6; the DNA was not used to check the table's D call, TRBD1. TRBV21-1 is annotated as a pseudogene. The CDR3 loop spans 17 amino acids. The CDR3 bases are TGTGCCAGCAACATGGGACAGGGCCCCTCTGGGGCCAACGTCCTGACTTTC. The encoded protein is CASNMGQGPSGANVLTF.

This chain uses TRBV24-1 with TRBJ2-2; possible D gene TRBD1, 5 bases. The CDR3 spans 13 residues. The V gene's germline CDR1 is KGHDR and CDR2 SFDVKD. V lost 6 bases and J lost 2, with 6 bases in between. The CDR3 coding sequence is TGTGCCACCAGTACAGGTAACACCGGGGAGCTGTTTTTT. The encoded protein is CATSTGNTGELFF.

Turning to this clonotype: Germline and junction disagree at one end, which may indicate a read error. The chain carries TRBV28 and TRBJ1-2; 7 positions agree with TRBD1. This CDR3 has 16 amino acids. The germline gives CDR1 MDHEN, CDR2 SYDVKM. The CDR3 loop is CASTTAQGVPNCGYTF. CDR3 coding DNA: TGTGCCAGCACCACCGCCCAGGGGGTTCCGAACTGTGGCTACACCTTC.